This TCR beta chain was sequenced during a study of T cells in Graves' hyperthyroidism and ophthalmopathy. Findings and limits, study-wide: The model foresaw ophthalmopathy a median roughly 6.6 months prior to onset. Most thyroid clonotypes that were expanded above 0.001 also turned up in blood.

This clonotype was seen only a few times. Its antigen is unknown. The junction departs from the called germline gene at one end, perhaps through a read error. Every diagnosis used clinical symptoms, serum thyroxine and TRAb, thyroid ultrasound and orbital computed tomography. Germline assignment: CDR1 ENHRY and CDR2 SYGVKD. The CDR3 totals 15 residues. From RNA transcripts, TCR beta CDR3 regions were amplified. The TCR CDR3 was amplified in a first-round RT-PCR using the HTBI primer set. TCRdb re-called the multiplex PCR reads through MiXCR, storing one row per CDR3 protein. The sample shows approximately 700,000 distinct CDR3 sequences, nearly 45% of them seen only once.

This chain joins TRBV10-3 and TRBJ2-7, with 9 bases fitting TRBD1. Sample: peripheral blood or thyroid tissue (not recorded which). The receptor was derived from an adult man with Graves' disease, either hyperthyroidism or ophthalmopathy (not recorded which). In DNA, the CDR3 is TGTGCCAGCAGTTACCAGGGACAGGGAAGGGGCGAGCAGTACTTC. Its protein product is CASSYQGQGRGEQYF.